One and the same sample provided the 31 T cell receptor beta chains below, sequenced in a study of shared clonotypes between healthy human individuals (dated by TCRdb to the early 2020s). CD8 naive samples were CD45RO-negative cells positively selected for CCR7, giving a CD45RA+CCR7+ population that excluded TemRA cells. Libraries were built with the immunoSEQ multiplex PCR assay. In TCRdb, the immuneACCESS table is reduced to in-frame sequences with V and J assigned. These tables do not hold every clone; where another copy was compared, an unresolved V gene accounts for under half, and the others remain unexplained. This sample lists more than 2 million clones; about 94% were detected once. The top ten constitute under 2% of the sample. Sequencing was performed on naive CD8+ T cells from PBMCs. The sample's cell subset or site label, in plain terms: CD45RA+CCR7+. These receptors came from a man between 18 and 29 years old in good health. Some clones in this sample may be carry-over from other donors' samples.

CDR3 sequence reads: CASSLGGPTNTEAFF. The CDR3 coding sequence is TGTGCCAGCAGCTTAGGCGGACCGACTAACACTGAAGCTTTCTTT. The chain couples TRBV13 to TRBJ1-1; D is unclear. CDR1 is PRHDT, CDR2 FYEKMQ, per germline (reference sequence). CDR3 length equals 15 residues. Trimming stripped 0 bases from V and 2 bases from J, with 10 bases between.

This chain links TRBV7-9 with TRBJ2-1; possibly TRBD1 or TRBD2 for D (6 bases each). Germline V gene data show CDR1 as SEHNR and CDR2 as FQNEAQ (reference sequence). The CDR3 consists of 16 residues. Trimming took 4 bases from V and 0 from J, leaving 13 bases between them. This CDR3 reads CASSWGAASSYNEQFF. The CDR3 bases are TGTGCCAGCAGCTGGGGGGCGGCTAGCTCCTACAATGAGCAGTTCTTC.

To note about this clone: At one end the junction does not follow the germline gene, possibly because of a read error. This chain links TRBV5-6 with TRBJ2-2; a possible D gene is TRBD2 (6 bases). The CDR3 length is 13 residues. CDR1 and CDR2 from the germline V gene are SGHDT and YYEEEE. The DNA for the CDR3 is TGTGCCAGCAGTCTGGGGTCCTCCGGGGGGCTGTTTTTT. This encodes CASSLGSSGGLFF.

This clone appeared a few times. This chain joins TRBV20-1 and TRBJ1-5; 7 nucleotides align to TRBD1. The CDR3 has 11 residues. Germline V CDR1 and CDR2: DFQATT, SNEGSKA (reference sequence). Losses at the gene ends were 3 bases for V and 13 bases for J; bases not matched to a gene: 6. DNA of the CDR3: TGCAGTGCTAGTCTACGACAGGGTCAGCATTTT. It is translated as CSASLRQGQHF.

This rearrangement joins TRBV6-5 to TRBJ2-7, with D uncertain. V gave up 3 bases and J gave up 0 bases, with 9 bases separating them. The CDR3 has 14 residues. Germline-derived CDR1 and CDR2 are MNHEY and SVGAGI. The CDR3: CASSYQQTSYEQYF. Here the CDR3 DNA reads TGTGCCAGCAGTTATCAACAGACCTCCTACGAGCAGTACTTC.

The rearrangement uses TRBV4-1 and TRBJ1-1; the D gene is possibly TRBD1 (5 bases). Trimming shortened V by 3 bases and J by 4 bases, and 12 bases separated the two germline ends. Germline lookup yields CDR1 MGHRA and CDR2 YSYEKL. The CDR3 length is 14 residues. CDR3 bases: TGCGCCAGCAGCCACAGTCGAGGGGCCACTGAAGCTTTCTTT. It translates to CASSHSRGATEAFF.

V and J are TRBV20-1 and TRBJ1-2, with no clear D. CDR1 and CDR2 from the germline V gene are DFQATT and SNEGSKA (reference sequence). The ends were cut back, 0 bases at V and 7 bases at J, with 6 bases in the middle. The CDR3 has 11 amino acids. The CDR3, as DNA: TGCAGTGCTAGAGATCCCGCTGGCTACACCTTC. Amino acid sequence: CSARDPAGYTF.

The chain couples TRBV10-3 to TRBJ2-7; tentatively, D is TRBD1 or TRBD2 (6 bases each). CDR1 ENHRY and CDR2 SYGVKD come from the germline V gene. The V end was cut by 0 bases, the J end by 3 bases, with 9 bases between. There are 14 residues in the CDR3. The CDR3 sequence: CAISESEGGYEQYF. CDR3 coding DNA: TGTGCCATCAGTGAGTCGGAGGGGGGCTACGAGCAGTACTTC.

V usage is TRBV18 and J usage is TRBJ2-7; 7 bases align to TRBD1. V shed 0 bases and J 4 bases; nucleotides not matched to a gene: 9. The length of the CDR3 is 16 residues. Germline-derived CDR1 and CDR2 are KGHSH and LQKENI. CDR3 nucleotide sequence: TGTGCCAGCTCACCACCGCCGGGACAGCAAATTTACGAGCAGTACTTC. The encoded protein is CASSPPPGQQIYEQYF.

The genes are TRBV27 and TRBJ1-1; D may be TRBD1 (5 bases). With 5 bases removed from V and 1 base from J, the gap between germline ends came to 26 bases. This CDR3 contains 19 residues. Germline CDR1 is MNHEY and CDR2 is SMNVEV (reference sequence). The CDR3: CASSPPTNRDPGGNTEAFF. The CDR3 DNA reads TGTGCCAGCAGTCCACCCACAAACCGGGACCCGGGTGGGAACACTGAAGCTTTCTTT.

V usage is TRBV11-1 and J usage is TRBJ2-7; perhaps TRBD1 as D (5 bases). CDR1 SGHAT and CDR2 FQDESV come from the germline V gene (reference sequence). The germline V and J ends were trimmed by 5 bases and 6 bases, with 17 bases remaining between them. The CDR3 spans 14 residues. The CDR3 DNA follows: TGTGCCAGCAGCCGCACCAGGGCTCCGGCCGAGCAGTACTTC. This codes for CASSRTRAPAEQYF.

This sequence joins TRBV27 and TRBJ2-7; D remains unclear. Trimming removed 0 bases at V and 2 bases at J, with 11 bases between. CDR3 length: 15 residues. CDR1 MNHEY and CDR2 SMNVEV come from the germline V gene (reference sequence). Here the CDR3 reads CASSLSDGITYEQYF. In nucleotides, the CDR3 is TGTGCCAGCAGTTTATCTGACGGAATCACCTACGAGCAGTACTTC.

The chain employs TRBV27 and TRBJ1-1, with D unclear. Trimming took 0 bases from V and 3 from J, leaving 11 bases between them. The germline V gene has CDR1 MNHEY and CDR2 SMNVEV (reference sequence). The CDR3 consists of 15 residues. The CDR3 DNA sequence: TGTGCCAGCAGTTTATCTGGGGTTTTGGACACTGAAGCTTTCTTT. Translation: CASSLSGVLDTEAFF.

The J gene is TRBJ1-3, the V gene TRBV27, with D unclear. The CDR3 has 14 residues. Germline V gene sequence: CDR1 MNHEY, CDR2 SMNVEV (reference sequence). V shed 4 bases and J shed 7 bases, with 14 bases lying between them. For the CDR3, the DNA is TGTGCCAGCAGTTCGACATCCCGGAGGAACACCATATATTTT. Its translation is CASSSTSRRNTIYF.

This clone was seen only once. The chain joins TRBV27 to TRBJ2-1; the D is unclear. The germline V and J ends were trimmed by 1 base and 7 bases, with 8 bases remaining between them. The CDR3 covers 13 residues. CDR1 MNHEY and CDR2 SMNVEV come from the germline V gene (reference sequence). CDR3: CASSLYLGNEQFF. For the CDR3, the DNA is TGTGCCAGCAGTTTATATCTAGGGAATGAGCAGTTCTTC.

This clone came up once. The same CDR3 is also encoded by other DNA sequences in this sample. The chain joins TRBV9 to TRBJ2-7; tentatively, D is TRBD2 (5 bases). The ends were cut back, 4 bases at V and 4 bases at J, with 12 bases in the middle. This CDR3 has 13 amino acids. Per the germline V gene, CDR1 is SGDLS and CDR2 is YYNGEE. Written as DNA, the CDR3 is TGTGCCAGCAGCCCAGGAGGAGATTACGAGCAGTACTTC. Its protein product is CASSPGGDYEQYF.

The chain combines TRBV7-2 with TRBJ2-3; 10 positions agree with TRBD2. CDR1 and CDR2 from the germline V gene are SGHTA and FQGNSA. CDR3 length: 17 residues. V lost 2 bases and J lost 1; bases outside the gene matches: 6. The CDR3 DNA reads TGTGCCAGCAGCTTATATACTGGACTAGCGGGCACAGATACGCAGTATTTT. Amino acids: CASSLYTGLAGTDTQYF.

This chain joins TRBV7-9 and TRBJ2-5, with 11 positions matching TRBD2. Germline-derived CDR1 and CDR2 are SEHNR and FQNEAQ (reference sequence). V was pared by 5 bases and J by 9 bases, with 8 bases of the junction left unmatched. The CDR3 has 14 residues. The CDR3 here is CASSLLLAGGAQYF. The CDR3 DNA reads TGTGCCAGCAGCCTCCTCTTAGCGGGAGGGGCCCAGTACTTC.

V is TRBV27 and J is TRBJ2-2; 10 bases agree with TRBD1. CDR1 MNHEY and CDR2 SMNVEV come from the germline V gene (reference sequence). The V gene end was trimmed by 5 bases and the J gene end by 3 bases; junction bases not matched to a gene: 6. The length of the CDR3 is 16 residues. Here the CDR3 reads CASSPPGTGDTGELFF. The CDR3 DNA sequence: TGTGCCAGCAGTCCCCCCGGGACAGGGGACACCGGGGAGCTGTTTTTT.

This clone occurred a few times. The chain couples TRBV7-2 to TRBJ1-1; 9 bases are shared with TRBD1. Germline CDR1 and CDR2: SGHTA and FQGNSA. The CDR3 contains 15 residues. With V trimmed by 6 bases and J by 0 bases, 5 bases remained unmatched. The CDR3 DNA follows: TGTGCCAGCAGGCCCAGGACAGGGGTGAACACTGAAGCTTTCTTT. It yields the protein CASRPRTGVNTEAFF.

The chain is built from TRBV11-3 and TRBJ2-7; D uncertain. The CDR3 has 15 residues. Germline values: CDR1 SGHNT, CDR2 YENEEA. V was pared by 1 base and J by 6 bases, with 16 bases between. The CDR3 region is CASSLGPTYGAEQYF. As DNA, the CDR3 is TGTGCCAGCAGCTTAGGTCCGACATACGGAGCCGAGCAGTACTTC.

The V call is TRBV6-1, the J call TRBJ2-2, with 8 bases aligning to TRBD1. This CDR3 comprises 16 residues. Germline lookup yields CDR1 MNHNS and CDR2 SASEGT. Unmatched junction bases numbered 10, after V lost 4 bases and J lost 6 bases. In DNA, the CDR3 is TGTGCCAGCAGTGTATACCGCAGGGGGCTTGCCGGGGAGCTGTTTTTT. Amino acids: CASSVYRRGLAGELFF.

J is TRBJ2-7 and V is TRBV27; D is possibly TRBD2 (6 bases). The CDR3 is made up of 14 amino acids. Trimming removed 6 bases from V and 5 bases from J, with 17 bases in between. Germline CDR1 reads MNHEY; CDR2 reads SMNVEV (reference sequence). The CDR3 protein is CASRPVGGHDEQYF. CDR3 sequence (DNA): TGTGCCAGCAGGCCGGTGGGGGGTCACGACGAGCAGTACTTC.

This chain uses TRBV28 with TRBJ2-7, with 9 bases lining up with TRBD1. This CDR3 is built from 15 residues. The ends lost 8 bases at V and 3 bases at J; junction bases unmatched: 11. The V gene's germline CDR1 is MDHEN and CDR2 SYDVKM. The DNA for the CDR3 is TGTGCCAGCGTTCCCCTCCGGGACAGGGACTACGAGCAGTACTTC. Translated, it gives CASVPLRDRDYEQYF.

The rearrangement links TRBV27 to TRBJ2-2, with D possibly TRBD1 on 6 matching bases. Trimming cost V 5 bases and J 1 base, with 11 bases left between them. CDR1 is MNHEY, CDR2 SMNVEV, per germline (reference sequence). CDR3 size: 15 residues. The CDR3 protein is CASSPRDKNTGELFF. CDR3 bases: TGTGCCAGCAGTCCTCGGGACAAGAACACCGGGGAGCTGTTTTTT.

The chain links TRBV11-2 to TRBJ1-1; TRBD1 is a possible D gene (6 bases). Looked up from germline, CDR1 is SGHAT and CDR2 is FQNNGV. Trimming took 8 bases from V and 6 from J, leaving 22 bases between them. The CDR3 is 15 amino acids. In DNA, the CDR3 is TGTGCCAGCCGCTGGTTTCTTTCAGGGGACGCTGAAGCTTTCTTT. Translated: CASRWFLSGDAEAFF.

This clone was detected once. This chain joins TRBV29-1 and TRBJ2-3; 8 nucleotides line up with TRBD1. The CDR3 spans 15 residues. Trimming at V came to 7 bases and at J to 4 bases, leaving 13 bases not matched to a gene. The V gene's germline CDR1 is SQVTM and CDR2 ANQGSEA. CDR3 region: CSALTGDHMPDTQYF. In DNA, the CDR3 is TGCAGCGCTTTGACAGGGGATCATATGCCAGATACGCAGTATTTT.

The count of this clone is one. The V gene is TRBV7-9, the J gene TRBJ2-7, with D tentatively TRBD1 (8 bases). CDR1 is SEHNR and CDR2 is FQNEAQ in the germline V gene (reference sequence). The CDR3 contains 16 residues. Trimming stripped 4 bases from V and 2 bases from J, with 18 bases between. In nucleotides, the CDR3 is TGTGCCAGCAGCTCCCCGGGGGGACAGGACACCTACGAGCAGTACTTC. Its translation: CASSSPGGQDTYEQYF.

The gene calls are TRBV6-6 and TRBJ1-1; D remains ambiguous. The CDR3 sequence is 13 residues long. The germline gives CDR1 MNHNY, CDR2 SVGAGI (reference sequence). V dropped 6 bases and J dropped 2 bases, with 10 bases sitting between them. This CDR3 is CASRGRVNTEAFF. The CDR3 DNA reads as TGTGCCAGCAGAGGACGGGTTAACACTGAAGCTTTCTTT.

The rearrangement uses TRBV27 and TRBJ2-3; 9 bases fit TRBD2. V shed 7 bases and J 4 bases; nucleotides not matched to a gene: 12. The CDR3 spans 16 residues. Germline V gene lookup returns CDR1 MNHEY and CDR2 SMNVEV (reference sequence). The CDR3 here is CASKRGSGSLADTQYF. DNA for the CDR3: TGTGCCAGCAAAAGGGGTAGCGGGAGCCTCGCAGATACGCAGTATTTT.

A word on this clone: This sample includes further DNA sequences coding for the same CDR3. V usage is TRBV5-1 and J usage is TRBJ2-7, with 9 bases aligning to TRBD1. J lost 4 bases, V lost 0 bases, and 2 bases had no gene match. Germline CDR1 SGHRS, CDR2 YFSETQ. CDR3 length equals 14 residues. CDR3 region: CASSLEDRGYEQYF. CDR3 in DNA: TGCGCCAGCAGCTTGGAGGACAGGGGTTACGAGCAGTACTTC.